This TCR beta chain was sequenced during a study of shared clonotypes between healthy human individuals. A word on this clone: What it recognizes is unknown.

Regarding the study as a whole: Naive CD4 clonotypes overlapped across a handful of donors at approximately 4.5%.

The CDR3 has 16 residues. Trimming shortened V by 3 bases and J by 7 bases, and 18 bases separated the two germline ends. CDR1 and CDR2 from the germline V gene are MNHNS and SASEGT. The repertoire was sequenced with immunoSEQ multiplex PCR; TCRdb's copy has only in-frame clones and lacks some. The table has approximately 1.1 million clones, approximately 78% seen once. The receptor comes from a man between 18 and 35 years old in good health. Some clones in this sample may be carry-over from other donors' samples. This chain uses TRBV6-1 with TRBJ1-4; D remains unclear. Sequencing input: memory CD4+ T cells from PBMCs. The subset: CD45RA-negative fraction. The CDR3 loop is CASSDLPSGGREKLFF. The CDR3 nucleotides are TGTGCCAGCAGTGACCTCCCGTCAGGTGGGCGTGAAAAACTGTTTTTT.